This entry is about one T cell receptor beta chain. The CDR3 length is 15 residues. The trim removed 6 bases at V and 6 bases at J, leaving 7 bases unmatched. CDR1 and CDR2 (germline): SGHTA, FQGNSA. In the authors' methods: Reference gene primer amplification yielded estimated nucleated cell counts. This table comes from immunoSEQ multiplex PCR, and its TCRdb copy is limited to in-frame clones, with some not included. D and trimming come from the DNA, and the V and J calls and clone size come from that table. The top ten clones hold about 9.4% of a sample with around 360,000 clones, around 87% of them seen once. The record originates from a study of blood T cell repertoires in COVID-19. Study at large: Sources were T cells, B-cell-depleted T cells, or PBMCs; the material itself was cDNA or gDNA.

Sequencing was performed on peripheral blood. The chain combines TRBV7-2 with TRBJ2-3, with TRBD2 matching 12 bases. The TCR comes from a woman younger than 45 with COVID-19, enrolled during active disease. The CDR3, as DNA: TGTGCCAGCAGTTTTCTAGCGGGAGGGCCGGATACGCAGTATTTT. Protein product: CASSFLAGGPDTQYF.